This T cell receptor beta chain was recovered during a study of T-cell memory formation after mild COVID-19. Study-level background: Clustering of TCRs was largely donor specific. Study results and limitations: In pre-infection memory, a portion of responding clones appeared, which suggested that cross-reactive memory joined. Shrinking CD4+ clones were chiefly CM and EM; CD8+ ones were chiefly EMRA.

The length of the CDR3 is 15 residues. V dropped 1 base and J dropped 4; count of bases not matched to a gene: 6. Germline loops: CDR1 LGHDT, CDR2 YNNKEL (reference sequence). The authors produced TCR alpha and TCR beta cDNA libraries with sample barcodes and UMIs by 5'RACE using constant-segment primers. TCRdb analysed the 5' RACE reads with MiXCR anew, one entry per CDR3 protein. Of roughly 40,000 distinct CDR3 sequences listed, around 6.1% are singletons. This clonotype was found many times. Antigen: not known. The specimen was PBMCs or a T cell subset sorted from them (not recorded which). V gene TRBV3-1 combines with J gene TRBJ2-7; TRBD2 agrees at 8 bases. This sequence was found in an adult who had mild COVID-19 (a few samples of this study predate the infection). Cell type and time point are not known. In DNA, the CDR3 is TGTGCCAGCAGCCAAGTTACGGGGGGGCCTTACGAGCAGTACTTC. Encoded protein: CASSQVTGGPYEQYF.